The 10 T cell receptor beta chains reported below all come from one sample, sequenced in a study of Ad26.COV2.S vaccination and SARS-CoV-2 variants. TCRdb's table, derived via immunoSEQ multiplex PCR, lists solely in-frame clones and lacks some. The table includes around 450,000 clones, approximately 89% detected once. Noted treatment: roughly 19 received Ad26.COV2.S at low or high dose, single or two shots; 5 received placebo; per-sample allocation not given. Collection of the samples took place on day 63 after the first injection of vaccine or placebo. Sequencing used peripheral blood, obtained in a trial of Ad26.COV2.S vaccine versus placebo. Every receptor here comes from a person aged 18-60 years who received the Ad26.COV2.S COVID-19 vaccine or a placebo.

This sequence joins TRBV28 and TRBJ2-1; D is possibly TRBD1 (5 bases). This CDR3 is 15 amino acids long. Germline V gives CDR1 MDHEN, CDR2 SYDVKM. V dropped 5 bases and J dropped 4 bases, with 15 bases sitting between them. This chain's CDR3 is CASSNTGSFYNEQFF. The CDR3 nucleotides are TGTGCCAGCAGTAATACAGGATCTTTTTACAATGAGCAGTTCTTC.

The chain carries TRBV5-6 and TRBJ1-5; possible D gene TRBD1, 5 bases. Germline loops: CDR1 SGHDT, CDR2 YYEEEE. V shed 0 bases and J shed 7 bases, with 8 bases lying between them. The CDR3 runs to 13 residues. The DNA of the CDR3 is TGTGCCAGCAGCTTGGGGTCAGGGCAGCCCCAGCATTTT. This gives the protein CASSLGSGQPQHF.

The chain uses TRBV3-1 (or the pseudogene TRBV3-2) and TRBJ1-2, with D hard to call. CDR3 size: 15 residues. CDR1 and CDR2 (germline): LGHDT, YNNKEL (reference sequence). V gave up 1 base and J gave up 0 bases, with 9 bases separating them. The CDR3 DNA sequence: TGTGCCAGCAGCCAAGTTCGGATTTCTAACTATGGCTACACCTTC. Protein product: CASSQVRISNYGYTF.

Only a few counts were recorded for this clone. The V gene is TRBV19, the J gene TRBJ1-4, with 8 bases aligning to TRBD1. Trimming removed 5 bases from V and 0 bases from J; junction bases left unmatched: 8. The V gene's germline CDR1 is LNHDA and CDR2 SQIVND (reference sequence). This CDR3 comprises 17 residues. The CDR3 region has the DNA TGTGCCAGTAGTCGAGGGACAGGAGTTACAACTAATGAAAAACTGTTTTTT. It yields the protein CASSRGTGVTTNEKLFF. The full variable domain, its missing parts supplied by reference TRBV19 and TRBJ1-4, is DGGITQSPKYLFRKEGQNVTLSCEQNLNHDAMYWYRQDPGQGLRLIYYSQIVNDFQKGDIAEGYSVSREKKESFPLTVTSAQKNPTAFYLCASSRGTGVTTNEKLFFGSGTQLSVL.

The chain uses TRBV3-1 (or the pseudogene TRBV3-2) and TRBJ2-2, with D perhaps TRBD2 (6 bases). The CDR3 is 17 residues long. Per the germline V gene, CDR1 is LGHDT and CDR2 is YNNKEL (reference sequence). Trimming took 0 bases from V and 7 from J, leaving 18 bases between them. CDR3 coding DNA: TGTGCCAGCAGCCAAGATGCGGCCCTAGCGCGACTCGGGGAGCTGTTTTTT. This gives the protein CASSQDAALARLGELFF.

CDR3 region: CASHHARTGLNSPLHF. CDR3 DNA sequence: TGTGCCAGCCACCACGCCCGGACAGGGCTTAATTCACCCCTCCACTTT. The V gene is TRBV6-6, the J gene TRBJ1-6, with TRBD1 identical over 8 bases. The germline V gene has CDR1 MNHNY and CDR2 SVGAGI (reference sequence). The CDR3 contains 16 residues. The V segment lost 8 bases and the J segment 6 bases; nucleotides outside the gene matches: 12.

The chain joins TRBV5-6 to TRBJ2-1; 7 nucleotides agree with TRBD1. Germline lookup yields CDR1 SGHDT and CDR2 YYEEEE. V shed 4 bases and J 3 bases; nucleotides not matched to a gene: 4. CDR3 length: 14 residues. This chain's CDR3 is CASSPGQIYNEQFF. In DNA, the CDR3 is TGTGCCAGCAGCCCGGGACAGATCTACAATGAGCAGTTCTTC.

The chain couples TRBV24-1 to TRBJ2-1; no firm D call. The V end lost 4 bases, the J end lost 6 bases, and 12 bases lay between the germline ends. The CDR3 length is 14 residues. Germline CDR1 KGHDR, CDR2 SFDVKD. The CDR3, as DNA: TGTGCCACCAGTGAATCACCGTTACGCAATGAGCAGTTCTTC. It specifies CATSESPLRNEQFF.

V gene TRBV4-1 combines with J gene TRBJ2-3; 14 bases are shared with TRBD2. Trimming cost V 4 bases and J 4 bases; bases outside gene matches: 10. The CDR3 contains 18 residues. Germline V gene data show CDR1 as MGHRA and CDR2 as YSYEKL. The CDR3 protein is CASSRFGLAGGVADTQYF. The CDR3 DNA follows: TGCGCCAGCAGCCGTTTCGGACTAGCGGGAGGTGTGGCAGATACGCAGTATTTT.

The chain joins TRBV24-1 to TRBJ2-3, with a tentative D call TRBD1 (6 bases). Germline V gene sequence: CDR1 KGHDR, CDR2 SFDVKD. V lost 5 bases and J lost 0, with 8 bases in between. This CDR3 has 14 residues. DNA for the CDR3: TGTGCCACCAGTGGACAGGTGAGCACAGATACGCAGTATTTT. Amino acids: CATSGQVSTDTQYF.